One sample yielded the 21 T cell receptor beta chains listed below, sequenced in a study of TIL therapy for anti-PD-1-resistant metastatic lung cancer. The libraries were made with immunoSEQ v3. Repertoires were generated with immunoSEQ multiplex PCR, while TCRdb's copy carries only in-frame clones and drops some. The sample has about 60,000 clones; roughly 84% are singletons. Stated time point: pre-treatment sample, taken before nivolumab and TIL therapy. The source material was blood, sampled at baseline. These receptor sequences come from a person aged 25-85 years with non-small cell lung cancer.

The chain links TRBV27 to TRBJ2-1, with D unresolved. The CDR3 contains 12 residues. The germline gives CDR1 MNHEY, CDR2 SMNVEV (reference sequence). Between the trimmed V and J ends, which lost 3 bases and 12 bases, there was a span of 12 bases. CDR3 sequence: CASSFSGEGQFF. CDR3 coding DNA: TGTGCCAGCAGTTTTAGTGGCGAAGGGCAGTTCTTC.

CDR3 bases: TGTGCCAGCAGCTCCGGGGTGGGGACCGCGGGGGGCTACACCTTC. Translated, it gives CASSSGVGTAGGYTF. The genes are TRBV5-4 and TRBJ1-2; D is perhaps TRBD1 (5 bases). Germline CDR1 and CDR2: SGHNT and YYREEE (reference sequence). The CDR3 consists of 15 residues. V was trimmed by 3 bases and J by 8 bases, leaving 20 bases between them.

The V gene is TRBV5-1, the J gene TRBJ1-2, with a weak D call TRBD1 (5 bases). V was clipped by 2 bases and J by 0 bases, with 8 bases between them. The CDR3 has 14 amino acids. CDR1 and CDR2 (germline): SGHRS, YFSETQ. The CDR3 nucleotides are TGCGCCAGCAGCTTCGGGGGTACTAACTATGGCTACACCTTC. Translated, it gives CASSFGGTNYGYTF.

CDR3 amino acids: CASSVFQSNQPQHF. CDR3 in DNA: TGTGCCAGCAGCGTCTTTCAGAGCAATCAGCCCCAGCATTTT. This chain links TRBV7-2 with TRBJ1-5; D unclear. Trimming shortened V by 5 bases and J by 1 base, and 9 bases separated the two germline ends. CDR1 SGHTA and CDR2 FQGNSA come from the germline V gene. The CDR3 totals 14 residues.

The J gene is TRBJ2-2, the V gene TRBV6-6, with 10 bases fitting TRBD1. V shed 5 bases and J 3 bases; nucleotides not matched to a gene: 6. Germline V CDR1 and CDR2: MNHNY, SVGAGI (reference sequence). The CDR3 runs 16 residues. The chain's CDR3 is CASSVGQGGDTGELFF. CDR3 DNA sequence: TGTGCCAGCAGTGTCGGACAGGGGGGCGACACCGGGGAGCTGTTTTTT.

The chain joins TRBV28 to TRBJ2-3, with 13 nucleotides matching TRBD2. In germline, CDR1 is MDHEN, CDR2 SYDVKM. The CDR3 covers 20 residues. The junction had 21 bases not matched to a gene; V was cut back by 8 bases and J by 4 bases. The CDR3 DNA sequence: TGTGCCAGCTCCTTCCCTTTTAGGGGGACTAGCGGGAATATGGCAGATACGCAGTATTTT. This sequence encodes CASSFPFRGTSGNMADTQYF.

This clone showed up just a few times. This rearrangement joins TRBV10-1 to TRBJ1-4; 10 bases align to TRBD1. The V gene's germline CDR1 is WNHNN and CDR2 SYGVQD (reference sequence). V shed 3 bases, J shed 5 bases, and the junction held 9 bases outside the gene matches. CDR3 size: 17 residues. CDR3 in DNA: TGCGCCAGCAGTGAAAGGGTCGGGACAGGGGAAAATGAAAAACTGTTTTTT. It translates to CASSERVGTGENEKLFF.

The V gene is TRBV3-1 (or the pseudogene TRBV3-2), the J gene TRBJ1-1; D uncertain. This CDR3 is built from 14 residues. V gave up 3 bases and J gave up 1 base, with 9 bases separating them. Germline V gene lookup returns CDR1 LGHDT and CDR2 YNNKEL (reference sequence). Here the CDR3 reads CASSQVEGNTEAFF. Here the CDR3 DNA reads TGTGCCAGCAGCCAGGTGGAAGGGAACACTGAAGCTTTCTTT.

This sequence joins TRBV12-3 or TRBV12-4 and TRBJ2-7; D call uncertain. V lost 1 base and J lost 1, with 5 bases in between. This CDR3 contains 13 residues. The CDR3 protein is CASSLGESYEQYF. CDR3 DNA: TGTGCCAGCAGTTTAGGGGAATCCTACGAGCAGTACTTC.

J is TRBJ1-1 and V is TRBV15, with a weak D call TRBD1 (6 bases). Germline loops: CDR1 LNHNV, CDR2 YYDKDF (reference sequence). The V end lost 3 bases, the J end lost 0 bases, and 17 bases lay between the germline ends. The CDR3 is 17 residues long. For the CDR3, the DNA is TGTGCCACCAGCAGTCGTGAATCAGGACAGTTGAACACTGAAGCTTTCTTT. Its protein is CATSSRESGQLNTEAFF.

The chain combines TRBV7-9 with TRBJ2-3, with TRBD1 as a possible D gene (5 bases). V lost 4 bases and J lost 4, with 9 bases in between. In germline, CDR1 is SEHNR, CDR2 FQNEAQ (reference sequence). This CDR3 is 13 amino acids long. CDR3 loop: CASSSPGSDTQYF. The CDR3, as DNA: TGTGCCAGCAGCTCCCCAGGGTCAGATACGCAGTATTTT. The whole variable domain, filled in from reference TRBV7-9 and TRBJ2-3, reads DTGVSQNPRHKITKRGQNVTFRCDPISEHNRLYWYRQTLGQGPEFLTYFQNEAQLEKSRLLSDRFSAERPKGSFSTLEIQRTEQGDSAMYLCASSSPGSDTQYFGPGTRLTVL.

This clone was detected a few times. The chain links TRBV5-6 to TRBJ1-4; no firm D call. V lost 0 bases, J lost 5 bases, and 8 bases lay in between. The CDR3 spans 14 residues. Germline CDR1 is SGHDT and CDR2 is YYEEEE. The CDR3 region has the DNA TGTGCCAGCAGCTTGGAGGCAGAGAATGAAAAACTGTTTTTT. It encodes CASSLEAENEKLFF.

The chain recombines TRBV19 with TRBJ2-1, with 16 bases lining up with TRBD2. The CDR3 is made up of 16 amino acids. Germline V lookup: CDR1 LNHDA, CDR2 SQIVND (reference sequence). V gave up 5 bases and J gave up 9 bases; unmatched junction bases: 7. CDR3 sequence (DNA): TGTGCCAGTAGTTTGGGACTAGCGGGGGGGCGGCCTGAGCAGTTCTTC. Its translation: CASSLGLAGGRPEQFF.

The CDR3 DNA follows: TGTGCCAGCAGCTTGCAGGGGGGTCAGCCCCAGCATTTT. Translating gives CASSLQGGQPQHF. The chain is built from TRBV5-6 and TRBJ1-5, with 7 bases aligning to TRBD1. Trimming at V came to 1 base and at J to 6 bases, leaving 1 base not matched to a gene. Germline CDR1 reads SGHDT; CDR2 reads YYEEEE. The CDR3 has 13 residues.

This sequence joins TRBV10-3 and TRBJ2-7, with D perhaps given as TRBD1 or TRBD2 (5 bases each). Trimming cost V 4 bases and J 2 bases, with 9 bases left between them. Germline assignment: CDR1 ENHRY and CDR2 SYGVKD. The CDR3 is made up of 13 amino acids. The CDR3 loop is CAISAQEAYEQYF. The CDR3 DNA follows: TGTGCCATCAGTGCACAGGAGGCCTACGAGCAGTACTTC.

V gene TRBV2 combines with J gene TRBJ2-1; D perhaps matches TRBD2 (6 bases). This CDR3 comprises 14 residues. Germline lookup yields CDR1 SNHLY and CDR2 FYNNEI. Trimming shortened V by 9 bases and J by 6 bases, and 18 bases separated the two germline ends. CDR3 loop: CASDRDSLGNEQFF. CDR3 in DNA: TGTGCCAGTGACCGGGACTCTCTTGGCAATGAGCAGTTCTTC.

V is TRBV3-1 (or the pseudogene TRBV3-2) and J is TRBJ2-1; the D is unclear. V lost 0 bases, J lost 2 bases, and 5 bases lay in between. The CDR3 totals 14 residues. Germline lookup yields CDR1 LGHDT and CDR2 YNNKEL (reference sequence). The chain's CDR3 is CASSQEPAYNEQFF. The CDR3 nucleotides read TGTGCCAGCAGCCAAGAACCCGCCTACAATGAGCAGTTCTTC.

The chain carries TRBV30 and TRBJ1-2, with D unresolved. With 2 bases removed from V and 7 bases from J, the gap between germline ends came to 17 bases. Germline loops: CDR1 GTSNPN, CDR2 SVGIG (reference sequence). The CDR3 extends over 14 amino acids. The CDR3 DNA reads TGTGCCTGGAGTCAAACCGGGTCCTTAGGTGGCTACACCTTC. Protein product: CAWSQTGSLGGYTF.

CDR3: CASIKTGEVGYTF. The CDR3 DNA sequence: TGTGCCAGCATTAAGACAGGGGAGGTCGGCTACACCTTC. The V gene is TRBV7-2, the J gene TRBJ1-2; 8 nucleotides match TRBD1. The ends lost 7 bases at V and 8 bases at J; junction bases unmatched: 9. The germline V gene encodes CDR1 SGHTA and CDR2 FQGNSA. The CDR3 length is 13 residues.

The chain has TRBV5-4 and TRBJ2-4; TRBD2 agrees at 9 bases. Germline V gives CDR1 SGHNT, CDR2 YYREEE (reference sequence). Unmatched junction bases numbered 3, after V lost 1 base and J lost 1 base. The CDR3 has 16 residues. The CDR3 DNA is TGTGCCAGCAGCTTGTTTGCGGGGGGGGCCAAAAACATTCAGTACTTC. This translates into CASSLFAGGAKNIQYF.

V and J are TRBV21-1 and TRBJ2-7; the tabulated D call, TRBD2, remains unverified against the DNA. TRBV21-1 is recorded as a pseudogene. This CDR3 is 16 amino acids long. CDR3 DNA sequence: TGTGCCAGCAGCAAAGTGGGGCGGAGGGGCTCCTACGAGCAGTACTTC. The encoded protein is CASSKVGRRGSYEQYF.